The 7 T cell receptor beta chains in this list originate from one sample, sequenced in a study of cytomegalovirus exposure and HLA in healthy donors. PCR employed 60 Vbeta and 13 Jbeta primers. Sequencing was performed with immunoSEQ multiplex PCR; in TCRdb, only in-frame clones are kept and a portion is missing. The sample consists of some 150,000 clones, 82% of them appearing once. Sequenced material: PBMCs. All receptors come from a man between 45 and 60 years old in good health and CMV-seropositive.

V and J are TRBV1 and TRBJ1-3. TRBV1 is noted as a pseudogene. This CDR3 is 19 amino acids long. The CDR3 reads CTSSPGDSGRRPSGNTIYF. CDR3 in DNA: TGCACCAGCAGCCCGGGGGATAGCGGTCGACGGCCTTCTGGAAACACCATATATTTT.

The J gene is TRBJ2-5, the V gene TRBV5-1; 9 bases line up with TRBD2. The last part of the DNA fits TRBJ2-7 better; the J call may be wrong. CDR1 and CDR2 from the germline V gene are SGHRS and YFSETQ. This CDR3 contains 16 residues. For the CDR3, the DNA is TGCGCCAGCAGCTTGGTTGGTAGCGGGGGTCCCTACGAGCAGTACTTC. Its protein is CASSLVGSGGPYEQYF.

This clone occurred once. V gene TRBV28 combines with J gene TRBJ2-7; 8 nucleotides align to TRBD2. Germline values: CDR1 MDHEN, CDR2 SYDVKM. The CDR3 runs to 14 residues. Losses at the gene ends were 6 bases for V and 2 bases for J; bases not matched to a gene: 6. In DNA form, the CDR3 reads TGTGCCAGCAGCCAGGGACTAGTCCCCTACGAGCAGTACTTC. Translating gives CASSQGLVPYEQYF.

The chain joins TRBV18 to TRBJ1-3; D is possibly TRBD1 (6 bases). This CDR3 comprises 18 residues. V was clipped by 3 bases and J by 1 base, with 19 bases between them. The V gene's germline CDR1 is KGHSH and CDR2 LQKENI. The CDR3 DNA is TGTGCCAGCTCACCCATGGACAGCGGAAGGGGGTCTGGAAACACCATATATTTT. It yields the protein CASSPMDSGRGSGNTIYF.

The rearrangement links TRBV5-1 to TRBJ2-7, with 9 bases that match TRBD2. Germline loops: CDR1 SGHRS, CDR2 YFSETQ. The CDR3 runs to 16 residues. V shed 0 bases and J 0 bases; nucleotides not matched to a gene: 4. In nucleotides, the CDR3 is TGCGCCAGCAGCTTGGGGACTAGCGTGAACTCCTACGAGCAGTACTTC. It codes for CASSLGTSVNSYEQYF.

The gene calls are TRBV5-6 and TRBJ1-2; no clear D. The V gene lost 2 bases and the J gene lost 4 bases, with 9 bases spanning the gap. The CDR3 length is 13 residues. Germline V lookup: CDR1 SGHDT, CDR2 YYEEEE. In DNA form, the CDR3 reads TGTGCCAGCAGCTTCGCGGGGAGCTATGGCTACACCTTC. It specifies CASSFAGSYGYTF.

The chain combines TRBV28 with TRBJ2-2; tentatively, D is TRBD1 (5 bases). This CDR3 has 15 amino acids. V lost 8 bases, J lost 0 bases, and 13 bases lay in between. Germline values: CDR1 MDHEN, CDR2 SYDVKM. The CDR3 nucleotides read TGTGCCAGCCTAACACAGGAAGCGAACACCGGGGAGCTGTTTTTT. Protein: CASLTQEANTGELFF.